Below, 13 T cell receptor beta chains from the same sample are listed, as sequenced in a study of blood T cell repertoires in COVID-19 (dated by TCRdb to 2020 to 2021). To prepare the library, the immunoSEQ multiplex PCR assay was applied. TCRdb stores this immuneACCESS table with in-frame sequences only. Part of the clones is absent; in the studies checked, under half of the shortfall reflects unresolved V genes, and no reason is known for the rest. Present in this sample are roughly 260,000 clones, roughly 80% of which were seen just once. The ten biggest clones cover approximately 4% of the sample. The material sequenced was peripheral blood. All receptors derive from a woman aged 40 to 50 with active or convalescent COVID-19.

The chain has TRBV5-1 and TRBJ2-3; 8 nucleotides line up with TRBD1. The CDR3 has 16 amino acids. Germline V gene sequence: CDR1 SGHRS, CDR2 YFSETQ. With V trimmed by 4 bases and J by 3 bases, 10 bases remained unmatched. The CDR3 region is CASSNDRGIGTDTQYF. CDR3 nucleotide sequence: TGCGCCAGCAGCAACGACAGGGGAATTGGAACAGATACGCAGTATTTT. Complete variable domain (other parts from reference TRBV5-1 and TRBJ2-3): KAGVTQTPRYLIKTRGQQVTLSCSPISGHRSVSWYQQTPGQGLQFLFEYFSETQRNKGNFPGRFSGRQFSNSRSEMNVSTLELGDSALYLCASSNDRGIGTDTQYFGPGTRLTVL.

The rearrangement links TRBV5-1 to TRBJ1-2; 9 bases line up with TRBD1. The CDR3 is made up of 14 amino acids. Per germline, CDR1 SGHRS and CDR2 YFSETQ. Trimming cost V 0 bases and J 4 bases; bases outside gene matches: 1. CDR3 DNA sequence: TGCGCCAGCAGCTTGGGACAGGGGGGCTATGGCTACACCTTC. Translation gives CASSLGQGGYGYTF.

J is TRBJ2-1 and V is TRBV3-1 (or the pseudogene TRBV3-2); 8 nucleotides line up with TRBD2. The junction had 7 bases not matched to a gene; V was cut back by 5 bases and J by 10 bases. Germline CDR1 and CDR2: LGHDT and YNNKEL (reference sequence). CDR3 length: 13 residues. CDR3 residues: CASSSLAANEQFF. The CDR3 DNA reads as TGTGCCAGCAGCTCACTAGCGGCGAACGAGCAGTTCTTC.

The J gene is TRBJ2-3, the V gene TRBV7-2; TRBD2 agrees at 9 bases. The CDR3 has 15 amino acids. CDR1 SGHTA and CDR2 FQGNSA come from the germline V gene. Losses at the gene ends were 2 bases for V and 6 bases for J; bases not matched to a gene: 6. Here the CDR3 reads CASSLPSGGRDTQYF. The CDR3 DNA sequence: TGTGCCAGCAGCTTACCAAGCGGGGGGCGTGATACGCAGTATTTT.

The chain couples TRBV7-9 to TRBJ1-6; 9 bases line up with TRBD1. Germline V lookup: CDR1 SEHNR, CDR2 FQNEAQ (reference sequence). The CDR3 totals 15 residues. V dropped 5 bases and J dropped 5; count of bases not matched to a gene: 4. CDR3 coding DNA: TGTGCCAGCAGCCCGACAGGGGGAAATAATTCACCCCTCCACTTT. Translated, it gives CASSPTGGNNSPLHF.

V is TRBV5-4 and J is TRBJ1-2; 7 bases match TRBD1. Trimming removed 3 bases from V and 3 bases from J; junction bases left unmatched: 8. CDR1 SGHNT and CDR2 YYREEE come from the germline V gene (reference sequence). This CDR3 is 15 amino acids long. CDR3 loop: CASSSRQGSHYGYTF. The CDR3 DNA reads as TGTGCCAGCAGCTCCCGACAGGGAAGCCACTATGGCTACACCTTC.

V usage is TRBV6-6 and J usage is TRBJ2-3, with 10 bases identical to TRBD1. Germline values: CDR1 MNHNY, CDR2 SVGAGI (reference sequence). With V trimmed by 5 bases and J by 1 base, 6 bases remained unmatched. The CDR3 consists of 16 residues. The CDR3 region has the DNA TGTGCCAGCAGTAAGGGACAGGGGTTAGGCACAGATACGCAGTATTTT. Its translation is CASSKGQGLGTDTQYF.

This rearrangement joins TRBV5-1 to TRBJ2-2, with 12 positions matching TRBD2. The germline gives CDR1 SGHRS, CDR2 YFSETQ. V shed 0 bases and J 6 bases; nucleotides not matched to a gene: 3. The CDR3 covers 16 residues. CDR3 DNA: TGCGCCAGCAGCTTGGGAGGGACTAGCGGGTCCGGGGAGCTGTTTTTT. It codes for CASSLGGTSGSGELFF.

The chain couples TRBV6-5 to TRBJ2-3; D may be TRBD1 (6 bases). CDR1 is MNHEY, CDR2 SVGAGI, per germline. This CDR3 is 15 amino acids long. With 4 bases removed from V and 3 bases from J, the gap between germline ends came to 14 bases. The CDR3 spells CASSSQGLGTDTQYF. For the CDR3, the DNA is TGTGCCAGCAGTTCTCAGGGGTTGGGGACAGATACGCAGTATTTT.

In the case of this clone: This sample includes further DNA sequences coding for the same CDR3. The chain uses TRBV24-1 and TRBJ2-3, with 7 bases matching TRBD2. CDR1 is KGHDR and CDR2 is SFDVKD in the germline V gene. The CDR3 is 16 residues long. Trimming removed 1 base from V and 4 bases from J; junction bases left unmatched: 7. CDR3: CATSDLRRERSDTQYF. The DNA of the CDR3 is TGTGCCACCAGTGATTTAAGGCGGGAGAGATCAGATACGCAGTATTTT.

This clone came up once. The chain employs TRBV5-8 and TRBJ1-5; D is uncertain. CDR3 length: 12 residues. Germline V lookup: CDR1 SGHTS, CDR2 YDEGEE. V was pared by 4 bases and J by 5 bases, with 7 bases between. This CDR3 is CASSTLYQPQHF. CDR3 sequence (DNA): TGTGCCAGCAGCACTTTATATCAGCCCCAGCATTTT.

The V and J genes are TRBV2 and TRBJ1-1, with 7 bases lining up with TRBD1. The J segment lost 6 bases and the V segment lost 6 bases, leaving 7 bases of the junction unmatched. The V gene's germline CDR1 is SNHLY and CDR2 FYNNEI. The CDR3 has 13 residues. CDR3 in amino acids: CASRPDQGAEAFF. As DNA, the CDR3 is TGTGCCAGCAGGCCGGACCAGGGGGCTGAAGCTTTCTTT.

V gene TRBV5-1 combines with J gene TRBJ1-4; no clear D gene. The CDR3 spans 15 residues. CDR1 SGHRS and CDR2 YFSETQ come from the germline V gene. V was shortened by 0 bases and J by 0 bases, with 6 bases between the two germline ends. The CDR3 reads CASSLGVATNEKLFF. In DNA form, the CDR3 reads TGCGCCAGCAGCTTGGGCGTTGCAACTAATGAAAAACTGTTTTTT.